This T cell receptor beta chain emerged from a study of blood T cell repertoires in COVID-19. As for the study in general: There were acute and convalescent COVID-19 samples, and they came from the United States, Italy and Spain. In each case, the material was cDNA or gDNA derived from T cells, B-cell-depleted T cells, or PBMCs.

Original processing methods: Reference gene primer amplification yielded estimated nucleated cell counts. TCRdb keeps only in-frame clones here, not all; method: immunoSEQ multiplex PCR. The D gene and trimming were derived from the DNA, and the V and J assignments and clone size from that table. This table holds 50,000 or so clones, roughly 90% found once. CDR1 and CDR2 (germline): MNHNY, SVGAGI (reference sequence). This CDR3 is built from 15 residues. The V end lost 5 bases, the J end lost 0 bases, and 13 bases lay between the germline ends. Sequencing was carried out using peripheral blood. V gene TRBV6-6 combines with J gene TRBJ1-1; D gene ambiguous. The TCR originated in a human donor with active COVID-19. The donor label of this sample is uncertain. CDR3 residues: CASSQPGIMNTEAFF. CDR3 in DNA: TGTGCCAGCAGTCAGCCCGGGATCATGAACACTGAAGCTTTCTTT.